Below, one T cell receptor (beta chain) is given with its context. The data are from a study of blood T cell repertoires in COVID-19. Study context: Spain, Italy and the United States supplied samples that represented acute and convalescent COVID-19. PBMCs, B-cell-depleted T cells, or T cells provided the cDNA or gDNA that made up the material.

Measured with immunoSEQ multiplex PCR; TCRdb has only the in-frame clones, and not every one. The repertoire holds about 200,000 clones, around 81% seen once, with roughly 7% in the top ten. In terms of age and location, participants ranged from roughly 18 to 90 years and lived in about 25 US areas. Germline V CDR1 and CDR2: LGHNA, YSLEER. V was pared by 0 bases and J by 6 bases, with 10 bases between. The CDR3 runs 14 residues. The sequenced material came from PBMCs or T cells enriched from blood (not recorded which). The chain links TRBV4-3 to TRBJ2-3; maybe TRBD2 (6 bases). The receptor was isolated from a man aged 35 to 55 who had recovered from COVID-19. CDR3 in amino acids: CASSQEGGGDTQYF. In DNA, the CDR3 is TGCGCCAGCAGCCAAGAGGGGGGTGGCGATACGCAGTATTTT.